The 21 T cell receptor beta chains below all came from one sample that was sequenced in a study of shared clonotypes between healthy human individuals. Only in-frame clones appear in the TCRdb table, and some are missing; sequencing was by immunoSEQ multiplex PCR. In the table there are about 2.3 million clones, just over 90% of which are singletons. Sequencing was done on a sample of naive CD4+ T cells from PBMCs. The subset denotes: CD45RA+ positively selected. The source is a man in his late teens or twenties in good health. Some clones in this sample may be carry-over from other donors' samples.

This clone was seen once. The gene calls are TRBV30 and TRBJ2-1; D gene unclear. This CDR3 contains 12 residues. Germline CDR1 is GTSNPN and CDR2 is SVGIG (reference sequence). V shed 0 bases and J shed 16 bases, with 16 bases lying between them. This chain's CDR3 is CAWSVGRFDVFF. The CDR3 DNA follows: TGTGCCTGGAGTGTAGGCCGTTTTGATGTTTTCTTC.

V gene TRBV30 combines with J gene TRBJ1-4; the D is unclear. Germline assignment: CDR1 GTSNPN and CDR2 SVGIG (reference sequence). The length of the CDR3 is 16 residues. The V end lost 0 bases, the J end lost 3 bases, and 14 bases lay between the germline ends. CDR3 DNA sequence: TGTGCCTGGAGTGTACAAAGAAGGCTTTCTAATGAAAAACTGTTTTTT. Its translation: CAWSVQRRLSNEKLFF.

This sequence joins TRBV2 and TRBJ2-1, with unresolved D. The germline gives CDR1 SNHLY, CDR2 FYNNEI. V lost 6 bases and J 15 bases, leaving 21 bases between the germline ends. The length of the CDR3 is 13 residues. In DNA form, the CDR3 reads TGTGCCAGCAGCGTAGTTCTAGACGGGCTTGGGTTCTTC. This gives the protein CASSVVLDGLGFF.

The chain carries TRBV7-9 and TRBJ1-5, with D possibly matching TRBD1 (5 bases). V lost 2 bases to trimming and J lost 3 bases, with 17 bases between them. The germline CDR1 and CDR2 sequences are SEHNR and FQNEAQ (reference sequence). The CDR3 totals 17 residues. CDR3 sequence reads: CASSLSYDSAANQPQHF. In DNA, the CDR3 is TGTGCCAGCAGCTTATCTTATGACAGTGCAGCCAATCAGCCCCAGCATTTT.

The chain has TRBV5-1 and TRBJ1-1; 7 nucleotides line up with TRBD1. This CDR3 is built from 14 residues. V lost 4 bases, J lost 4 bases, and 7 bases stayed unmatched. CDR1 and CDR2 from the germline V gene are SGHRS and YFSETQ. The CDR3 sequence is CASSADRVGTEAFF. The CDR3 nucleotides are TGCGCCAGCAGCGCCGACAGGGTGGGCACTGAAGCTTTCTTT.

The count of this clone is one. The chain links TRBV27 to TRBJ2-1, with D perhaps matching TRBD1 (6 bases). Trimming shortened V by 2 bases and J by 5 bases, and 16 bases separated the two germline ends. Germline CDR1 is MNHEY and CDR2 is SMNVEV (reference sequence). The CDR3 extends over 16 amino acids. The CDR3: CASSLLRPRGNNEQFF. The CDR3 nucleotides read TGTGCCAGCAGTTTACTCCGGCCGAGGGGGAACAATGAGCAGTTCTTC.

The chain joins TRBV27 to TRBJ2-7; 9 bases are shared with TRBD1. Germline V gene data show CDR1 as MNHEY and CDR2 as SMNVEV (reference sequence). The ends lost 5 bases at V and 1 base at J; junction bases unmatched: 6. The CDR3 contains 15 residues. CDR3 region: CASSLRQGGSYEQYF. DNA for the CDR3: TGTGCCAGCAGTCTCAGACAGGGGGGATCCTACGAGCAGTACTTC.

V gene TRBV5-4 combines with J gene TRBJ1-1, with unresolved D. The germline gives CDR1 SGHNT, CDR2 YYREEE (reference sequence). With 0 bases removed from V and 2 bases from J, the gap between germline ends came to 17 bases. This CDR3 spans 17 amino acids. The CDR3 nucleotides are TGTGCCAGCAGCTTGGCGGTTGGTGCCTCTCGAAACACTGAAGCTTTCTTT. This translates into CASSLAVGASRNTEAFF.

The chain uses TRBV28 and TRBJ2-3; 8 bases match TRBD2. With V trimmed by 2 bases and J by 3 bases, 7 bases remained unmatched. The germline V gene encodes CDR1 MDHEN and CDR2 SYDVKM. This CDR3 region has 16 residues. In nucleotides, the CDR3 is TGTGCCAGCAGTTTACTTGCGGGAGGCCGTACAGATACGCAGTATTTT. This sequence encodes CASSLLAGGRTDTQYF.

The chain links TRBV25-1 to TRBJ2-3; D might be TRBD2 (6 bases). The CDR3 is made up of 18 amino acids. Trimming left V 11 bases short and J 2 bases short, with 29 bases between. The germline gives CDR1 MGHDK, CDR2 SYGVNS. The chain's CDR3 is CAVGSGLRRGASTDTQYF. CDR3 DNA: TGTGCCGTCGGGAGTGGGTTGCGGCGGGGCGCTTCCACAGATACGCAGTATTTT.

Of note for this clone: This specimen includes other DNA sequences encoding the same CDR3. CDR3 sequence (DNA): TGCGCCAGCAGCCCCACCGGCACAGATACGCAGTATTTT. Its translation: CASSPTGTDTQYF. V gene TRBV5-1 combines with J gene TRBJ2-3; D unresolved. Germline V CDR1 and CDR2: SGHRS, YFSETQ. The CDR3 runs to 13 residues. Trimming shortened V by 4 bases and J by 1 base, and 7 bases separated the two germline ends.

CDR3 in DNA: TGTGCCAGCAGCCTCCCACGGGCTCCGGCAGATACGCAGTATTTT. It yields the protein CASSLPRAPADTQYF. The chain employs TRBV14 and TRBJ2-3; D not certain. V was cut by 4 bases and J by 4 bases, with 15 bases left in between. Germline V lookup: CDR1 SGHDN, CDR2 FVKESK. The CDR3 is 15 amino acids.

This clone was seen only once. The CDR3 DNA is TGTGCCAGCAGCTCCTTGAAGACTAGCGGGCTCTTCGAGCAGTACTTC. This sequence encodes CASSSLKTSGLFEQYF. The rearrangement uses TRBV7-9 and TRBJ2-7; 10 bases fit TRBD2. The CDR3 consists of 16 residues. Trimming removed 4 bases from V and 6 bases from J; junction bases left unmatched: 12. CDR1 is SEHNR, CDR2 FQNEAQ, per germline (reference sequence).

This rearrangement joins TRBV7-9 to TRBJ1-3; perhaps TRBD1 as D (5 bases). V lost 5 bases, J lost 0 bases, and 17 bases lay in between. The CDR3 covers 17 residues. Germline CDR1 and CDR2: SEHNR and FQNEAQ (reference sequence). The CDR3 DNA reads as TGTGCCAGCAGCCTTCGGGGGGAGTCCCGCTCTGGAAACACCATATATTTT. As protein: CASSLRGESRSGNTIYF.

The chain has TRBV28 and TRBJ1-3, with unresolved D. V dropped 6 bases and J dropped 2 bases, with 23 bases sitting between them. Germline V lookup: CDR1 MDHEN, CDR2 SYDVKM. The CDR3 has 18 amino acids. Here the CDR3 DNA reads TGTGCCAGCAGCCTTAGGTATATGAAAGCCGTCCCTGGAAACACCATATATTTT. Its translation: CASSLRYMKAVPGNTIYF.

The chain recombines TRBV25-1 with TRBJ2-5; 7 bases fit TRBD2. With V trimmed by 3 bases and J by 5 bases, 9 bases remained unmatched. CDR3 length: 15 residues. The germline CDR1 and CDR2 sequences are MGHDK and SYGVNS. The DNA for the CDR3 is TGTGCCAGCAGTGATGTGGGAGGGCCCGGGGAGACCCAGTACTTC. It is translated as CASSDVGGPGETQYF. Supplemented by reference TRBV25-1 and TRBJ2-5, the full variable domain reads EADIYQTPRYLVIGTGKKITLECSQTMGHDKMYWYQQDPGMELHLIHYSYGVNSTEKGDLSSESTVSRIRTEHFPLTLESARPSHTSQYLCASSDVGGPGETQYFGPGTRLLVL.

The chain joins TRBV2 to TRBJ2-6; D ambiguous. CDR1 is SNHLY, CDR2 FYNNEI, per germline. The CDR3 totals 17 residues. Trimming pared 7 bases from V and 2 bases from J, leaving 18 bases between. CDR3 amino acids: CASNGYSKHTGANVLTF. The CDR3 DNA follows: TGTGCCAGCAACGGGTACAGCAAACACACTGGGGCCAACGTCCTGACTTTC. The whole variable domain, filled in from reference TRBV2 and TRBJ2-6, reads EPEVTQTPSHQVTQMGQEVILRCVPISNHLYFYWYRQILGQKVEFLVSFYNNEISEKSEIFDDQFSVERPDGSNFTLKIRSTKLEDSAMYFCASNGYSKHTGANVLTFGAGSRLTVL.

This chain uses TRBV7-8 with TRBJ2-5; D not resolved. CDR1 is SGHVS, CDR2 FQNEAQ, per germline. CDR3 length: 15 amino acids. The V end was cut by 5 bases, the J end by 1 base, with 14 bases between. CDR3 coding DNA: TGTGCCAGCAGCCCCTGGTTGGTGTCCCAAGAGACCCAGTACTTC. This encodes CASSPWLVSQETQYF. Full variable domain (outside the CDR3, taken from reference TRBV7-8 and TRBJ2-5): GAGVSQSPRYKVAKRGQDVALRCDPISGHVSLFWYQQALGQGPEFLTYFQNEAQLDKSGLPSDRFFAERPEGSVSTLKIQRTQQEDSAVYLCASSPWLVSQETQYFGPGTRLLVL.

J is TRBJ1-5 and V is TRBV7-3; the match to TRBD1 covers 11 bases. Germline V gene data show CDR1 as SGHTA and CDR2 as FQGTGA. The CDR3 is made up of 15 amino acids. The V gene end was trimmed by 5 bases and the J gene end by 5 bases; junction bases not matched to a gene: 5. The CDR3 reads CASSPRDRGDQPQHF. In DNA, the CDR3 is TGTGCCAGCAGCCCAAGGGACAGGGGGGATCAGCCCCAGCATTTT.

This chain joins TRBV2 and TRBJ2-3; 10 bases line up with TRBD1. The CDR3 spans 16 residues. Germline loops: CDR1 SNHLY, CDR2 FYNNEI. V trimming: 4 bases; J trimming: 6 bases; junction bases outside the gene matches: 10. The CDR3 reads CASSALATGGMDTQYF. The CDR3 DNA reads TGTGCCAGCAGTGCCCTGGCGACAGGGGGCATGGATACGCAGTATTTT.

The chain uses TRBV15 and TRBJ2-3; 7 bases agree with TRBD2. The CDR3 contains 15 residues. J was trimmed by 3 bases and V by 1 base; bases with no gene match: 4. From germline, CDR1 is LNHNV and CDR2 YYDKDF (reference sequence). The CDR3 sequence: CATSRVLAETDTQYF. CDR3 nucleotide sequence: TGTGCCACCAGCAGAGTGCTAGCGGAAACAGATACGCAGTATTTT. Combining the CDR3 with reference TRBV15 and TRBJ2-3 gives the whole variable domain DAMVIQNPRYQVTQFGKPVTLSCSQTLNHNVMYWYQQKSSQAPKLLFHYYDKDFNNEADTPDNFQSRRPNTSFCFLDIRSPGLGDTAMYLCATSRVLAETDTQYFGPGTRLTVL.